One and the same sample provided the 24 T cell receptor beta chains below, sequenced in a study of siplizumab effects on memory and regulatory T cells. The assay was immunoSEQ multiplex PCR, and TCRdb's table has in-frame clones only and misses some. The sample records roughly 62,000 clones, about 92% being singletons. Sequenced sample: CD8+ T cells sorted from blood. Receptor source: a human donor in good health.

The rearrangement joins TRBV7-9 to TRBJ2-5, with unresolved D. The V end was cut by 5 bases, the J end by 7 bases, with 8 bases between. The length of the CDR3 is 11 residues. CDR1 and CDR2 from the germline V gene are SEHNR and FQNEAQ (reference sequence). In nucleotides, the CDR3 is TGTGCCAGCAGCCCCAGTGGGACCCAGTACTTC. This codes for CASSPSGTQYF.

In this sample, this clone turned up a few times. This chain joins TRBV14 and TRBJ1-1; TRBD1 aligns across 8 bases. V gave up 0 bases and J gave up 4 bases; unmatched junction bases: 4. Germline V lookup: CDR1 SGHDN, CDR2 FVKESK. The CDR3 runs to 15 residues. The chain's CDR3 is CASSQDRTGSTEAFF. The CDR3 bases are TGTGCCAGCAGCCAAGACCGGACAGGGTCCACTGAAGCTTTCTTT.

The V gene is TRBV30, the J gene TRBJ1-4; TRBD1 matches at 9 bases. CDR1 is GTSNPN, CDR2 SVGIG, per germline (reference sequence). V lost 3 bases to trimming and J lost 8 bases; unmatched junction nucleotides: 7. The CDR3 length is 14 residues. The CDR3 DNA sequence: TGTGCCTGGAGGGGACAGGGTTTGGGAGAAAAACTGTTTTTT. Protein sequence: CAWRGQGLGEKLFF. Using reference TRBV30 and TRBJ1-4 for the parts outside the CDR3, the full variable domain is SQTIHQWPATLVQPVGSPLSLECTVEGTSNPNLYWYRQAAGRGLQLLFYSVGIGQISSEVPQNLSASRPQDRQFILSSKKLLLSDSGFYLCAWRGQGLGEKLFFGSGTQLSVL.

This clone was observed once. J is TRBJ1-1 and V is TRBV5-1; weak D call: TRBD1 (5 bases). The CDR3 loop spans 14 amino acids. The germline CDR1 and CDR2 sequences are SGHRS and YFSETQ. V shed 0 bases and J shed 4 bases, with 10 bases lying between them. CDR3 residues: CASSLGRESTEAFF. The CDR3 nucleotides are TGCGCCAGCAGCTTGGGCAGGGAGTCCACTGAAGCTTTCTTT.

The gene calls are TRBV28 and TRBJ2-5; the D gene is possibly TRBD1 (6 bases). This CDR3 region has 14 residues. V was pared by 7 bases and J by 1 base, with 13 bases between. Germline CDR1 is MDHEN and CDR2 is SYDVKM. The CDR3 bases are TGTGCCAGCAACGTTGAGGACAGCCAAGAGACCCAGTACTTC. It yields the protein CASNVEDSQETQYF.

The V gene is TRBV27, the J gene TRBJ2-1; unclear D gene. In germline, CDR1 is MNHEY, CDR2 SMNVEV (reference sequence). V was cut by 8 bases and J by 4 bases, with 12 bases left in between. This CDR3 is 13 amino acids long. The CDR3 loop reads CASAPYVYNEQFF. The CDR3 coding sequence is TGTGCCAGCGCCCCTTATGTATACAATGAGCAGTTCTTC.

The gene calls are TRBV7-9 and TRBJ2-1, with a tentative D call TRBD2 (5 bases). CDR1 is SEHNR and CDR2 is FQNEAQ in the germline V gene (reference sequence). CDR3 length: 14 amino acids. Trimming pared 4 bases from V and 4 bases from J, leaving 11 bases between. CDR3 amino acids: CASSYRTGYNEQFF. The DNA for the CDR3 is TGTGCCAGCAGCTACCGGACGGGATACAATGAGCAGTTCTTC.

J is TRBJ1-1 and V is TRBV4-1; D is ambiguous. The ends were cut back, 4 bases at V and 8 bases at J, with 14 bases in the middle. CDR1 is MGHRA and CDR2 is YSYEKL in the germline V gene. This CDR3 has 13 amino acids. CDR3 residues: CASSPRVGSEAFF. The CDR3 DNA reads as TGCGCCAGCAGCCCGCGGGTGGGTTCCGAAGCTTTCTTT.

The J gene is TRBJ1-1, the V gene TRBV7-2; D uncertain. The germline V gene encodes CDR1 SGHTA and CDR2 FQGNSA. Trimming removed 1 base from V and 11 bases from J, with 23 bases in between. There are 16 residues in the CDR3. The CDR3 reads CASSLEIGMGFDGAFF. The CDR3 DNA sequence: TGTGCCAGCAGCTTAGAGATAGGTATGGGATTCGACGGGGCTTTCTTT.

The chain couples TRBV28 to TRBJ2-5, with TRBD2 matching over 7 bases. With 6 bases clipped from V and 5 bases from J, the junction kept 3 bases outside the gene matches. Germline CDR1 MDHEN, CDR2 SYDVKM. CDR3 length equals 12 residues. CDR3 coding DNA: TGTGCCAGCAGGGGGGAGGGGGAGACCCAGTACTTC. As protein: CASRGEGETQYF. Supplemented by reference TRBV28 and TRBJ2-5, the full variable domain reads DVKVTQSSRYLVKRTGEKVFLECVQDMDHENMFWYRQDPGLGLRLIYFSYDVKMKEKGDIPEGYSVSREKKERFSLILESASTNQTSMYLCASRGEGETQYFGPGTRLLVL.

The rearrangement joins TRBV2 to TRBJ1-2, with D possibly TRBD1 on 6 matching bases. The CDR3 spans 12 residues. Looked up from germline, CDR1 is SNHLY and CDR2 is FYNNEI. Trimming took 8 bases from V and 2 from J, leaving 9 bases between them. CDR3 in amino acids: CASWTANYGYTF. DNA of the CDR3: TGTGCCAGCTGGACAGCCAACTATGGCTACACCTTC.

The chain recombines TRBV7-2 with TRBJ2-3; maybe TRBD2 (5 bases). The CDR3 loop spans 13 amino acids. Germline V lookup: CDR1 SGHTA, CDR2 FQGNSA. Trimming took off 5 bases at V and 0 bases at J, with 6 bases between the two ends. The CDR3: CASSRTSTDTQYF. The CDR3 region has the DNA TGTGCCAGCAGCCGGACTAGCACAGATACGCAGTATTTT.

The chain links TRBV28 to TRBJ2-7; the match to TRBD1 covers 9 bases. With V trimmed by 5 bases and J by 5 bases, 7 bases remained unmatched. The CDR3 contains 14 residues. CDR1 is MDHEN, CDR2 SYDVKM, per germline. The CDR3 nucleotides read TGTGCCAGCAGTCGGGGGACAGGGTACGACGAGCAGTACTTC. Its protein product is CASSRGTGYDEQYF.

This sequence joins TRBV30 and TRBJ2-1; 12 nucleotides match TRBD2. The CDR3 is 17 residues long. Unmatched junction bases numbered 9, after V lost 4 bases and J lost 2 bases. CDR1 is GTSNPN, CDR2 SVGIG, per germline (reference sequence). Here the CDR3 reads CAWMGEGLAGTYNEQFF. The CDR3 bases are TGTGCCTGGATGGGGGAAGGACTAGCGGGGACCTACAATGAGCAGTTCTTC.

V usage is TRBV5-6 and J usage is TRBJ1-3, with D tentatively TRBD1 (6 bases). CDR1 and CDR2 from the germline V gene are SGHDT and YYEEEE. The CDR3 extends over 16 amino acids. Trimming left V 0 bases short and J 0 bases short, with 10 bases between. CDR3 DNA sequence: TGTGCCAGCAGCTTGGGACAGGACACCTCTGGAAACACCATATATTTT. Translation gives CASSLGQDTSGNTIYF.

The chain uses TRBV4-1 and TRBJ2-7, with 7 bases aligning to TRBD1. The V and J ends lost 4 bases and 2 bases, in that order; junction bases with no gene match: 11. The CDR3 has 16 residues. In germline, CDR1 is MGHRA, CDR2 YSYEKL. CDR3 in DNA: TGCGCCAGCAGCCCCTTACATGGACAGGTTACCTACGAGCAGTACTTC. Its protein product is CASSPLHGQVTYEQYF.

This rearrangement joins TRBV11-2 to TRBJ2-5; tentatively, D is TRBD1 (6 bases). The CDR3 runs to 16 residues. Germline V gene sequence: CDR1 SGHAT, CDR2 FQNNGV. Trimming stripped 5 bases from V and 5 bases from J, with 21 bases between. For the CDR3, the DNA is TGTGCCAGCAGCGCCGCAGGGGTCTTGGTGGGGGAGACCCAGTACTTC. It codes for CASSAAGVLVGETQYF.

The chain is built from TRBV5-1 and TRBJ1-1, with a possible D match to TRBD1 (5 bases). The CDR3 loop spans 11 amino acids. The ends were cut back, 5 bases at V and 3 bases at J, with 5 bases in the middle. In germline, CDR1 is SGHRS, CDR2 YFSETQ. CDR3 amino acids: CASRGDTEAFF. For the CDR3, the DNA is TGCGCCAGCAGGGGGGACACTGAAGCTTTCTTT.

The chain recombines TRBV19 with TRBJ1-6; D remains ambiguous. Deletions cut 0 bases from V and 0 bases from J, with 9 bases between. CDR1 and CDR2 from the germline V gene are LNHDA and SQIVND (reference sequence). The CDR3 extends over 17 amino acids. CDR3 region: CASSIDPRSSYNSPLHF. CDR3 sequence (DNA): TGTGCCAGTAGTATAGATCCCAGGAGCTCCTATAATTCACCCCTCCACTTT.

The chain links TRBV7-9 to TRBJ2-5, with no clear D. CDR3 size: 11 residues. The ends were cut back, 3 bases at V and 4 bases at J, with 3 bases in the middle. Germline CDR1 SEHNR, CDR2 FQNEAQ (reference sequence). The DNA of the CDR3 is TGTGCCAGCAGCTTCGGAGAGACCCAGTACTTC. Its protein product is CASSFGETQYF.

This clone was observed a single time. The V and J genes are TRBV5-1 and TRBJ2-1; D call uncertain. This CDR3 has 14 residues. Trimming cost V 4 bases and J 2 bases, with 10 bases left between them. Germline V gene sequence: CDR1 SGHRS, CDR2 YFSETQ. CDR3 sequence: CASSHTGAYNEQFF. CDR3 DNA: TGCGCCAGCAGCCATACGGGCGCCTACAATGAGCAGTTCTTC.

The chain uses TRBV27 and TRBJ2-7; no definite D call. Trimming cost V 8 bases and J 4 bases, with 6 bases left between them. The CDR3 runs 10 residues. Per germline, CDR1 MNHEY and CDR2 SMNVEV (reference sequence). The CDR3: CASGPYEQYF. In DNA, the CDR3 is TGTGCCAGCGGACCGTACGAGCAGTACTTC.

This chain uses TRBV6-1 with TRBJ2-3, with TRBD2 matching 11 bases. This CDR3 is built from 15 residues. The ends lost 6 bases at V and 4 bases at J; junction bases unmatched: 6. The germline V gene has CDR1 MNHNS and CDR2 SASEGT. Here the CDR3 DNA reads TGTGCCAGCAGGCCTTTAGCGGGAGGGCCAGATACGCAGTATTTT. This sequence encodes CASRPLAGGPDTQYF.

This chain uses TRBV7-8 with TRBJ2-5, with D perhaps matching TRBD1 or TRBD2 (5 bases each). The V end lost 5 bases, the J end lost 3 bases, and 19 bases lay between the germline ends. The germline CDR1 and CDR2 sequences are SGHVS and FQNEAQ. The CDR3 spans 16 residues. The CDR3 coding sequence is TGTGCCAGCAGCGAGCTGGCCGGGACCTCGAAAGAGACCCAGTACTTC. As protein: CASSELAGTSKETQYF.